The rows below give T cell receptor beta chains drawn from one sample of a study of blood T cell repertoires in COVID-19. Repertoires were generated with immunoSEQ multiplex PCR, while TCRdb's copy carries only in-frame clones and drops some. The sample has about 200,000 clones; 83% are singletons. Sequenced input: PBMCs or T cells enriched from blood (not recorded which). The receptors originated from a woman aged 45 to 65 who had been exposed to COVID-19. Both conserved end residues are part of each CDR3. The D gene is left open where the match is weak. The size entry is marked missing in some rows and otherwise reads once, few, many or a size class.

size	J	D	length	V	DNA	CDR3
.	TRBJ2-5	TRBD2	14	TRBV18	TGTGCCAGCTCACCAGGCGGGGGGGAAGAGACCCAGTACTTC	CASSPGGGEETQYF
.	TRBJ1-1	.	13	TRBV6-2/TRBV6-3	TGTGCCAGCAGTTTTCTAGCGAACACTGAAGCTTTCTTT	CASSFLANTEAFF
.	TRBJ2-5	.	12	TRBV12-5	TGTGCTAGTATGGCGACTCGGGAGACCCAGTACTTC	CASMATRETQYF
.	TRBJ1-2	TRBD1	15	TRBV5-4	TGTGCCAGCAGTTTCCGGGACAGGGGGAACTATGGCTACACCTTC	CASSFRDRGNYGYTF
.	TRBJ2-1	.	13	TRBV7-9	TGTGCCAACACCCTCGACAATAACAATGAGCAGTTCTTC	CANTLDNNNEQFF
.	TRBJ2-1	TRBD2	18	TRBV2	TGTGCCAGCACTTCGACTAGCGGGGGCCTGGGCCTCTACAATGAGCAGTTCTTC	CASTSTSGGLGLYNEQFF
.	TRBJ2-2	.	13	TRBV5-6	TGTGCCAGCAGTTTCCAAAACACCGGGGAGCTGTTTTTT	CASSFQNTGELFF
.	TRBJ1-1	TRBD1	14	TRBV27	TGTGCCAGCAGTCCGGGCGCCGGGACAGGGAAGTCTTTCTTT	CASSPGAGTGKSFF
.	TRBJ2-1	TRBD2	16	TRBV27	TGTGCCAGCAGTCCCAAGCGGGGGGGCTTTTACAATGAGCAGTTCTTC	CASSPKRGGFYNEQFF
once	TRBJ2-7	.	13	TRBV28	TGTGCCAGCAGTTTAGGCAGGGTCTACGAGCAGTACTTC	CASSLGRVYEQYF
.	TRBJ2-3	TRBD1	15	TRBV7-9	TGTGCCAGCAGCTCTGGACAGGTTCAATCAGATACGCAGTATTTT	CASSSGQVQSDTQYF
.	TRBJ1-1	TRBD1	16	TRBV16	TGTGCCAGCAGCCAATCGACAGGGGGACTGAACACTGAAGCTTTCTTT	CASSQSTGGLNTEAFF
.	TRBJ2-7	.	13	TRBV7-8	TGTGCCAGCAGGCGAGCCGGGTCCTACGAGCAGTACTTC	CASRRAGSYEQYF
.	TRBJ1-3	TRBD1	16	TRBV30	TGTGCCTGGAGTGTTCAGGGGGCAATAACTGGAAACACCATATATTTT	CAWSVQGAITGNTIYF
.	TRBJ2-5	.	13	TRBV9	TGTGCCAGCAGCACGATTCCAGGAGAGACCCAGTACTTC	CASSTIPGETQYF
.	TRBJ2-1	TRBD1	16	TRBV28	TGTGCCAGCCCGCCCCGGACAGGGGGCAGAGACAATGAGCAGTTCTTC	CASPPRTGGRDNEQFF
.	TRBJ1-3	.	14	TRBV15	TGTGCCACCAGCAGAGATCGGTGGCGGGACACCATATATTTT	CATSRDRWRDTIYF
.	TRBJ2-3	TRBD2	14	TRBV18	TGTGCCAGCTCACCAGATGCGGGGGTAGATACGCAGTATTTT	CASSPDAGVDTQYF
.	TRBJ2-7	.	16	TRBV27	TGTGCCAGCAGTCTCTCACGGGGGGCCACATACGACGAGCAGTACTTC	CASSLSRGATYDEQYF
.	TRBJ2-7	TRBD2	13	TRBV20-1	TGCAGTGCTAGTAGGGAGGGCCTCTTGGAGCAGTACTTC	CSASREGLLEQYF
.	TRBJ2-7	.	13	TRBV11-2	TGTGCCAGCAGCTGGGCGGCAGGGCAGGAGCAGTACTTC	CASSWAAGQEQYF
.	TRBJ1-2	.	16	TRBV5-4	TGTGCCAGCAGCACAGATGAGGGTGAGCTAAACTATGGCTACACCTTC	CASSTDEGELNYGYTF
.	TRBJ1-6	.	14	TRBV5-1	TGCGCCAGCAGCTTGGGGACAGATAATTCACCCCTCCACTTT	CASSLGTDNSPLHF
.	TRBJ1-2	.	13	TRBV6-4	TGTGCCAGCAGCCCAGGGACAATCCCCCCGTACACCTTC	CASSPGTIPPYTF
few	TRBJ2-3	TRBD2	16	TRBV9	TGTGCCAGCAGCTACGAAAGCGGGGGGACTTCAGATACGCAGTATTTT	CASSYESGGTSDTQYF
few	TRBJ2-3	TRBD2	16	TRBV7-2	TGTGCCAGCAGCTTACAAGCGGGGGGCCTCACAGATACGCAGTATTTT	CASSLQAGGLTDTQYF
.	TRBJ2-5	TRBD2	14	TRBV7-9	TGTGCCAGCAGCCCTCCACGGGGGGAAGAGACCCAGTACTTC	CASSPPRGEETQYF
.	TRBJ2-3	.	14	TRBV7-8	TGTGCCAGCAGCTTAGCCGGGAGCACAGATACGCAGTATTTT	CASSLAGSTDTQYF
.	TRBJ1-2	TRBD1	14	TRBV6-6	TGTGCCAGCATAGGAATCGGGACAGCACATGGCTACACCTTC	CASIGIGTAHGYTF
.	TRBJ2-7	TRBD2	16	TRBV15	TGTGCCACCAGCAGAGATTCGGGCCTAGCGGGGGGCGAGCAGTACTTC	CATSRDSGLAGGEQYF
.	TRBJ1-4	.	15	TRBV15	TGTGCCACCAGCCCCCTCGGGGGAGGGAAGGAAAAACTGTTTTTT	CATSPLGGGKEKLFF
.	TRBJ1-2	.	15	TRBV9	TGTGCCAGCAGCCCGGGACACTCGCTGGGCTATGGCTACACCTTC	CASSPGHSLGYGYTF
.	TRBJ2-1	.	15	TRBV15	TGTGCCACCAGCTGGACGGGGGGCCTCCCGGGAGGGCAGTTCTTC	CATSWTGGLPGGQFF